One T cell receptor beta chain is described in this entry. This entry belongs to a study of patients and donors after allogeneic stem cell transplantation. The V end lost 3 bases, the J end lost 6 bases, and 13 bases lay between the germline ends. The CDR3 contains 14 residues. TCRdb independently ran MiXCR on the RT-PCR reads; one entry per CDR3 protein. The data contain 160,000 or so distinct CDR3 sequences, 24% of them singletons. This chain links TRBV12-3 or TRBV12-4 with TRBJ2-3; a weak D match, TRBD2 (5 bases). The sample taken for sequencing was blood, either unsorted or a sorted T cell fraction (not recorded which). The sequence was obtained from a human donor who was either an allogeneic HSCT recipient or a stem cell or donor lymphocyte infusion donor (not recorded which). It is not recorded whose cells these are; they may come from a transplant donor. DNA for the CDR3: TGTGCCAGCAGTTTTCGTTGGAGCGGCGATACGCAGTATTTT. Its translation is CASSFRWSGDTQYF.